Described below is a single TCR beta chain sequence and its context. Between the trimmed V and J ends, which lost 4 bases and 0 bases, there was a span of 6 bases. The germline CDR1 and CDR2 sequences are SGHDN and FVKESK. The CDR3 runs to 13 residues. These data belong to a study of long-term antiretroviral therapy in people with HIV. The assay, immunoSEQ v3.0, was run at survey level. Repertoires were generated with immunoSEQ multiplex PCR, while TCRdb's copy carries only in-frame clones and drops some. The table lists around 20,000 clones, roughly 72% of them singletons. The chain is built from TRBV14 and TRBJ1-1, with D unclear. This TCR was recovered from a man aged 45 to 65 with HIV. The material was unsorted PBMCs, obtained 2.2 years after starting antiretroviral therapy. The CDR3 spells CASSLEMNTEAFF. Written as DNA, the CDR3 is TGTGCCAGCAGCCTCGAAATGAACACTGAAGCTTTCTTT.